These 29 T cell receptor beta chains share one sample of origin, sequenced in a study of T cell responses to AZD1222 COVID-19 vaccine. Data came from immunoSEQ multiplex PCR; TCRdb stores just in-frame clones and leaves some out. The sample has more than 140,000 clones; around 88% are singletons. The sequences come from peripheral blood, collected on day 0 of MenACWY control vaccination. Receptors were obtained from an adult in good health.

J is TRBJ1-2 and V is TRBV3-1 (or the pseudogene TRBV3-2), with a weak D call TRBD1 (6 bases). CDR3 length: 13 residues. V was pared by 5 bases and J by 6 bases, with 13 bases between. Germline values: CDR1 LGHDT, CDR2 YNNKEL (reference sequence). Written as DNA, the CDR3 is TGTGCCAGCAGCAGGAAGGGGGAAAATGGCTACACCTTC. Translated: CASSRKGENGYTF.

This clone was recorded at least ten times. The genes are TRBV3-1 (or the pseudogene TRBV3-2) and TRBJ1-5; D is undetermined. The length of the CDR3 is 14 residues. Between the trimmed V and J ends, which lost 4 bases and 0 bases, there was a span of 7 bases. Germline CDR1 and CDR2: LGHDT and YNNKEL (reference sequence). The CDR3 DNA reads as TGTGCCAGCAGCCGGACGGATAGCAATCAGCCCCAGCATTTT. It codes for CASSRTDSNQPQHF.

CDR3 sequence (DNA): TGTGCCAGCGCATCGCAAGGAAGGGATGAAAAACTGTTTTTT. This gives the protein CASASQGRDEKLFF. V is TRBV6-6 and J is TRBJ1-4; D not certain. The CDR3 length is 14 residues. Trimming shortened V by 8 bases and J by 6 bases, and 16 bases separated the two germline ends. Germline V lookup: CDR1 MNHNY, CDR2 SVGAGI (reference sequence).

This clone appeared a few times. Other DNA sequences in the sample encode the same CDR3. This chain joins TRBV18 and TRBJ1-1; D is possibly TRBD1 (5 bases). This CDR3 spans 15 amino acids. Germline V CDR1 and CDR2: KGHSH, LQKENI. Between the trimmed V and J ends, which lost 3 bases and 0 bases, there was a span of 11 bases. Here the CDR3 reads CASSPGTGMNTEAFF. CDR3 coding DNA: TGTGCCAGCTCACCGGGTACAGGAATGAACACTGAAGCTTTCTTT.

CDR3 sequence: CASRTTGRGSYEQYF. CDR3 DNA: TGTGCCAGCAGAACGACAGGGAGAGGCTCCTACGAGCAGTACTTC. The chain couples TRBV28 to TRBJ2-7; 7 bases are a match to TRBD1. Trimming removed 6 bases from V and 0 bases from J; junction bases left unmatched: 8. This CDR3 has 15 amino acids. Germline CDR1 reads MDHEN; CDR2 reads SYDVKM.

The CDR3 protein is CASSVSSTGGFEKLFF. DNA for the CDR3: TGTGCCAGCAGCGTATCGTCGACAGGGGGTTTTGAAAAACTGTTTTTT. The genes are TRBV7-2 and TRBJ1-4; 9 nucleotides line up with TRBD1. The CDR3 extends over 16 amino acids. CDR1 is SGHTA, CDR2 FQGNSA, per germline. Trimming at V came to 5 bases and at J to 7 bases, leaving 11 bases not matched to a gene.

A note on this clone: Other DNA sequences in this specimen translate into the identical CDR3. The chain combines TRBV11-3 with TRBJ2-5; no clear D. CDR1 is SGHNT, CDR2 YENEEA, per germline. Trimming left V 1 base short and J 4 bases short, with 1 base between. The CDR3 runs 11 residues. The DNA for the CDR3 is TGTGCCAGCAGCTTAGGAGAGACCCAGTACTTC. It codes for CASSLGETQYF. Filled out from reference TRBV11-3 and TRBJ2-5, the complete variable domain reads EAGVVQSPRYKIIEKKQPVAFWCNPISGHNTLYWYLQNLGQGPELLIRYENEEAVDDSQLPKDRFSAERLKGVDSTLKIQPAELGDSAVYLCASSLGETQYFGPGTRLLVL.

This clone has just one count. The rearrangement uses TRBV5-4 and TRBJ2-3, with no clear D. Germline CDR1 SGHNT, CDR2 YYREEE (reference sequence). This CDR3 is 14 amino acids long. V lost 2 bases and J lost 6, with 13 bases in between. CDR3 residues: CASSFLSPGDTQYF. For the CDR3, the DNA is TGTGCCAGCAGCTTTTTGTCACCTGGGGATACGCAGTATTTT.

The rearrangement links TRBV6-2 or TRBV6-3 to TRBJ2-4, with D possibly being TRBD2 (7 bases). The CDR3 totals 16 residues. The germline gives CDR1 MNHEY, CDR2 SVGEGT. Trimming took off 2 bases at V and 0 bases at J, with 11 bases between the two ends. The CDR3 bases are TGTGCCAGCAGTTACGGGGGGGCCCTAGCCAAAAACATTCAGTACTTC. As protein: CASSYGGALAKNIQYF.

The chain has TRBV7-9 and TRBJ2-1, with TRBD2 matching over 9 bases. Germline CDR1 is SEHNR and CDR2 is FQNEAQ (reference sequence). The CDR3 totals 16 residues. After removal of 2 bases from V and 6 bases from J, the junction contained 8 bases not matched to a gene. CDR3 in DNA: TGTGCCAGCAGCTTATATCCAGCGGGAGGCCTCAATGAGCAGTTCTTC. Protein: CASSLYPAGGLNEQFF.

V gene TRBV28 combines with J gene TRBJ2-7, with TRBD1 matching 7 bases. Germline CDR1 and CDR2: MDHEN and SYDVKM. J gave up 3 bases and V 5 bases, and 7 bases lay outside the gene matches. The CDR3 loop spans 14 amino acids. CDR3 in DNA: TGTGCCAGCAGTCCCTCGACAGGGAGCTACGAGCAGTACTTC. Translation: CASSPSTGSYEQYF. Full variable domain (missing parts from reference TRBV28 and TRBJ2-7): DVKVTQSSRYLVKRTGEKVFLECVQDMDHENMFWYRQDPGLGLRLIYFSYDVKMKEKGDIPEGYSVSREKKERFSLILESASTNQTSMYLCASSPSTGSYEQYFGPGTRLTVT.

This chain joins TRBV27 and TRBJ2-3; TRBD2 agrees at 7 bases. The germline V gene encodes CDR1 MNHEY and CDR2 SMNVEV (reference sequence). This CDR3 has 15 residues. Losses at the gene ends were 7 bases for V and 4 bases for J; bases not matched to a gene: 11. The CDR3 DNA follows: TGTGCCAGCAACCCGGGACTATATCCCCCAGATACGCAGTATTTT. Translating gives CASNPGLYPPDTQYF.

The chain carries TRBV7-2 and TRBJ1-5; D unclear. The CDR3 runs 12 residues. The V gene lost 3 bases and the J gene lost 7 bases, with 7 bases spanning the gap. Per germline, CDR1 SGHTA and CDR2 FQGNSA. CDR3 loop: CASSFPLQPQHF. As DNA, the CDR3 is TGTGCCAGCAGCTTCCCTTTACAGCCCCAGCATTTT.

This clone was detected once. The rearrangement uses TRBV7-9 and TRBJ1-6; 8 bases are shared with TRBD1. Germline CDR1 and CDR2: SEHNR and FQNEAQ (reference sequence). This CDR3 has 17 residues. J gave up 4 bases and V 3 bases, and 8 bases lay outside the gene matches. DNA for the CDR3: TGTGCCAGCAGCTTGGATCCGGGGACAGGTTATAATTCACCCCTCCACTTT. This encodes CASSLDPGTGYNSPLHF.

The chain combines TRBV6-5 with TRBJ1-6; 9 bases are shared with TRBD1. CDR3 length: 15 residues. The junction had 5 bases not matched to a gene; V was cut back by 4 bases and J by 7 bases. The germline V gene encodes CDR1 MNHEY and CDR2 SVGAGI. The CDR3 bases are TGTGCCAGCAGTTCTCCGGGACAGGGCAATTCACCCCTCCACTTT. It translates to CASSSPGQGNSPLHF.

The chain carries TRBV11-2 and TRBJ2-5, with 9 bases aligning to TRBD1. In germline, CDR1 is SGHAT, CDR2 FQNNGV. V lost 1 base to trimming and J lost 4 bases; unmatched junction nucleotides: 4. This CDR3 region has 15 residues. The CDR3 protein is CASSLGDRVGETQYF. CDR3 nucleotide sequence: TGTGCCAGCAGCTTAGGGGACAGGGTAGGAGAGACCCAGTACTTC.

V is TRBV5-1 and J is TRBJ1-1, with TRBD1 as a possible D gene (6 bases). The length of the CDR3 is 16 residues. V was pared by 1 base and J by 1 base, with 14 bases between. Per germline, CDR1 SGHRS and CDR2 YFSETQ. The CDR3 is CASSLTTTGWNTEAFF. The CDR3 DNA reads TGCGCCAGCAGCTTGACGACGACAGGATGGAACACTGAAGCTTTCTTT.

This clone was seen a single time. The V call is TRBV5-4, the J call TRBJ1-2; weak D call: TRBD1 (6 bases). Trimming took off 4 bases at V and 2 bases at J, with 15 bases between the two ends. This CDR3 has 15 residues. Germline-derived CDR1 and CDR2 are SGHNT and YYREEE (reference sequence). The CDR3: CASSQKEQGNYGYTF. CDR3 coding DNA: TGTGCCAGCAGCCAAAAGGAGCAGGGGAACTATGGCTACACCTTC.

The rearrangement uses TRBV6-5 and TRBJ1-3; D remains ambiguous. The CDR3 is 11 residues long. V lost 8 bases and J lost 4, with 6 bases in between. Germline CDR1 MNHEY, CDR2 SVGAGI. Written as DNA, the CDR3 is TGTGCCAGCCGAAAGGGAAACACCATATATTTT. This gives the protein CASRKGNTIYF.

The chain employs TRBV24-1 and TRBJ2-7; the D is unclear. In germline, CDR1 is KGHDR, CDR2 SFDVKD. V was shortened by 6 bases and J by 3 bases, with 11 bases between the two germline ends. CDR3 size: 13 residues. Written as DNA, the CDR3 is TGTGCCACCAGTCACTCCGGCTACTACGAGCAGTACTTC. Encoded protein: CATSHSGYYEQYF.

The sample holds one count of this clone. This chain uses TRBV29-1 with TRBJ2-1, with unresolved D. The CDR3 covers 18 residues. V was pared by 0 bases and J by 2 bases, with 20 bases between. Germline assignment: CDR1 SQVTM and CDR2 ANQGSEA. The CDR3 coding sequence is TGCAGCGTTGAAGAGAGGACGGACGCAAAACCCCCCTACAATGAGCAGTTCTTC. It codes for CSVEERTDAKPPYNEQFF.

The chain is built from TRBV11-3 and TRBJ2-1; 13 bases agree with TRBD2. V lost 2 bases, J lost 12 bases, and 19 bases stayed unmatched. The V gene's germline CDR1 is SGHNT and CDR2 YENEEA. This CDR3 region has 19 residues. The CDR3 loop reads CASSLSGTSGDPAFLVQFF. The CDR3 DNA sequence: TGTGCCAGCAGCTTATCCGGGACTAGCGGGGACCCCGCCTTCCTTGTGCAGTTCTTC.

This chain connects TRBV19 to TRBJ2-7; D not resolved. Trimming stripped 4 bases from V and 1 base from J, with 8 bases between. Germline V lookup: CDR1 LNHDA, CDR2 SQIVND (reference sequence). The CDR3 is 13 residues long. CDR3 loop: CASSNDRSYEQYF. CDR3 nucleotides: TGTGCCAGTAGTAACGACCGTTCCTACGAGCAGTACTTC.

The V call is TRBV29-1, the J call TRBJ2-2; D might be TRBD1 or TRBD2, each matching 6 bases. V lost 5 bases and J lost 6, with 22 bases in between. This CDR3 spans 16 amino acids. Germline CDR1 and CDR2: SQVTM and ANQGSEA. The CDR3 bases are TGCAGCGTTTTTGACCGGGACCCTAGGGGGGCCGGGGAGCTGTTTTTT. It codes for CSVFDRDPRGAGELFF.

The chain uses TRBV4-1 and TRBJ2-3; D is unresolved. The length of the CDR3 is 14 residues. Trimming left V 2 bases short and J 9 bases short, with 15 bases between. Germline loops: CDR1 MGHRA, CDR2 YSYEKL. The CDR3 is CASSQNAVGTTQYF. The CDR3 nucleotides are TGCGCCAGCAGCCAAAACGCTGTGGGCACCACGCAGTATTTT.

The chain has TRBV5-1 and TRBJ1-1; D not resolved. In germline, CDR1 is SGHRS, CDR2 YFSETQ. The CDR3 is 18 residues long. V was shortened by 4 bases and J by 0 bases, with 22 bases between the two germline ends. CDR3 nucleotide sequence: TGCGCCAGCAGCCTAAGCCTTTCGGGGTTTCCTATGAACACTGAAGCTTTCTTT. This translates into CASSLSLSGFPMNTEAFF.

This chain connects TRBV29-1 to TRBJ2-1; 7 bases align to TRBD2. The J segment lost 3 bases and the V segment lost 7 bases, leaving 12 bases of the junction unmatched. The V gene's germline CDR1 is SQVTM and CDR2 ANQGSEA. The CDR3 spans 15 residues. This CDR3 reads CSARPWLADYNEQFF. The CDR3 DNA sequence: TGCAGCGCTAGGCCTTGGCTAGCGGACTACAATGAGCAGTTCTTC.

This clone was seen ten or more times. This chain uses TRBV4-2 with TRBJ1-3; D not resolved. V lost 0 bases to trimming and J lost 7 bases, with 13 bases between them. The CDR3 has 15 residues. Germline V CDR1 and CDR2: LGHNA, YNFKEQ. Written as DNA, the CDR3 is TGTGCCAGCAGCCAAGAACCAGGAATCGTGAACACCATATATTTT. It codes for CASSQEPGIVNTIYF.

This chain connects TRBV7-8 to TRBJ2-5; D ambiguous. CDR1 SGHVS and CDR2 FQNEAQ come from the germline V gene. This CDR3 region has 13 residues. V was cut by 5 bases and J by 1 base, with 8 bases left in between. The CDR3 coding sequence is TGTGCCAGCAGCCGACGGAGCCAAGAGACCCAGTACTTC. The encoded protein is CASSRRSQETQYF.